The 30 T cell receptor beta chains presented below share a single source sample, sequenced in a study of CD8 T cells in ankylosing spondylitis. TCRdb fed the 5' RACE reads into MiXCR, producing one record per CDR3 protein. The sample consists of 310,000 or so distinct CDR3 sequences, 20% of them appearing once. The sequencing sample was made of blood, either unsorted or a sorted T cell fraction (not recorded which). The receptors originated from a male donor with ankylosing spondylitis or in good health (not recorded which).

The chain couples TRBV11-2 to TRBJ2-7; no clear D gene. The V gene's germline CDR1 is SGHAT and CDR2 FQNNGV. V lost 0 bases and J lost 2, with 8 bases in between. This CDR3 is built from 14 residues. CDR3 nucleotides: TGTGCCAGCAGCTTAGACGTTGGCCCCTACGAGCAGTACGTC. It specifies CASSLDVGPYEQYV.

This clonotype was seen more than once but under ten times. The chain employs TRBV20-1 and TRBJ2-1; the D gene is possibly TRBD2 (6 bases). CDR3 length: 13 amino acids. In germline, CDR1 is DFQATT, CDR2 SNEGSKA (reference sequence). V lost 6 bases, J lost 4 bases, and 13 bases lay in between. CDR3 coding DNA: TGCAGTGCCTTAGCGGAACCTTACAATGAGCAGTTCTTC. Translation gives CSALAEPYNEQFF.

The V call is TRBV2, the J call TRBJ2-5; weak D call: TRBD2 (5 bases). V was pared by 3 bases and J by 9 bases, with 11 bases between. Germline V lookup: CDR1 SNHLY, CDR2 FYNNEI. CDR3 length equals 12 residues. The CDR3 spells CASSDNAEAQYF. The CDR3 DNA follows: TGTGCCAGCAGTGATAACGCGGAGGCCCAGTACTTC.

The CDR3 nucleotides read TGTGCCAGCAGCGTCGGACAGGGGTCAACAGATACGCAGTATTTT. It codes for CASSVGQGSTDTQYF. The chain carries TRBV7-9 and TRBJ2-3; 9 nucleotides agree with TRBD1. The CDR3 spans 15 residues. The germline gives CDR1 SEHNR, CDR2 FQNEAQ (reference sequence). V was pared by 5 bases and J by 3 bases, with 6 bases of the junction left unmatched.

The V and J genes are TRBV18 and TRBJ1-4; D is perhaps TRBD1 (5 bases). V gave up 2 bases and J gave up 8 bases, with 9 bases separating them. The CDR3 extends over 13 amino acids. The germline gives CDR1 KGHSH, CDR2 LQKENI. This chain's CDR3 is CASSPSRDEKLFF. The CDR3 region has the DNA TGTGCCAGCTCACCATCCCGGGACGAAAAACTGTTTTTT. Full variable domain (outside the CDR3, taken from reference TRBV18 and TRBJ1-4): NAGVMQNPRHLVRRRGQEARLRCSPMKGHSHVYWYRQLPEEGLKFMVYLQKENIIDESGMPKERFSAEFPKEGPSILRIQQVVRGDSAAYFCASSPSRDEKLFFGSGTQLSVL.

The chain is built from TRBV10-3 and TRBJ2-3; 12 bases agree with TRBD2. Trimming at V came to 2 bases and at J to 3 bases, leaving 6 bases not matched to a gene. The CDR3 spans 17 residues. CDR1 and CDR2 from the germline V gene are ENHRY and SYGVKD. In nucleotides, the CDR3 is TGTGCCATCAGTGAGACCCATGGACTAGCGGGAACAGATACGCAGTATTTT. Translated, it gives CAISETHGLAGTDTQYF.

At least ten counts were recorded for this clonotype. V gene TRBV12-3 or TRBV12-4 combines with J gene TRBJ2-3, with 8 bases matching TRBD2. V trimming: 3 bases; J trimming: 4 bases; junction bases outside the gene matches: 6. The CDR3 length is 15 residues. In nucleotides, the CDR3 is TGTGCCAGCAGTTTTGCGGGGGGAGTGGCAGATACGCAGTATTTT. Translated: CASSFAGGVADTQYF.

The sample holds many counts of this clonotype. The chain couples TRBV3-1 to TRBJ1-2, with D unresolved. The ends were cut back, 5 bases at V and 4 bases at J, with 5 bases in the middle. The CDR3 extends over 11 amino acids. CDR1 and CDR2 (germline): LGHDT, YNNKEL (reference sequence). CDR3 amino acids: CASSSIYGYTF. The CDR3 region has the DNA TGTGCCAGCAGCAGTATCTATGGCTACACCTTC.

This chain links TRBV3-1 with TRBJ1-4; no definite D call. The CDR3 totals 14 residues. V was cut by 3 bases and J by 8 bases, with 13 bases left in between. Germline loops: CDR1 LGHDT, CDR2 YNNKEL (reference sequence). The CDR3 spells CASSHGSNYEKLFF. The CDR3 region has the DNA TGTGCCAGCAGCCACGGGTCCAACTACGAAAAACTGTTTTTT.

This rearrangement joins TRBV20-1 to TRBJ1-1, with 8 bases matching TRBD1. With V trimmed by 0 bases and J by 5 bases, 8 bases remained unmatched. This CDR3 contains 15 residues. CDR1 is DFQATT, CDR2 SNEGSKA, per germline (reference sequence). In DNA, the CDR3 is TGCAGTGCTAGAGAAGGGACAGGTAGAATGACTGAAGCTTTCTTT. This translates into CSAREGTGRMTEAFF.

This clonotype was found a few times. J is TRBJ2-1 and V is TRBV12-3 or TRBV12-4, with 13 bases identical to TRBD2. The CDR3 is 18 residues long. The junction had 11 bases not matched to a gene; V was cut back by 3 bases and J by 6 bases. CDR3 coding DNA: TGTGCCAGCAGTTTCTCACTAGCGGGGGGGCCTAACATCAATGAGCAGTTCTTC. It translates to CASSFSLAGGPNINEQFF.

This clonotype was counted only a few times. The CDR3 DNA sequence: TGTGCCAGCAGCGACACAGGGAGCTCCTACGAGCAGTACGTC. Its translation is CASSDTGSSYEQYV. This chain links TRBV5-6 with TRBJ2-7; a weak D match, TRBD1 (6 bases). Per the germline V gene, CDR1 is SGHDT and CDR2 is YYEEEE. V lost 4 bases, J lost 0 bases, and 11 bases lay in between. This CDR3 has 14 residues.

This clonotype was observed a handful of times. The chain recombines TRBV12-3 or TRBV12-4 with TRBJ2-1, with 8 bases lining up with TRBD1. The CDR3 has 16 amino acids. V lost 5 bases, J lost 9 bases, and 15 bases stayed unmatched. The CDR3 DNA reads TGTGCCAGCAGTCTCCCCTCCGGGACAGGATCCGGTGAGCAGTTCTTC. Translation gives CASSLPSGTGSGEQFF.

This clonotype occurred a few times. The gene calls are TRBV5-1 and TRBJ2-3, with TRBD1 matching 7 bases. Looked up from germline, CDR1 is SGHRS and CDR2 is YFSETQ. This CDR3 spans 14 amino acids. V trimming: 4 bases; J trimming: 6 bases; junction bases outside the gene matches: 8. The CDR3 is CASSPGQKGDTQYF. The CDR3, as DNA: TGCGCCAGCAGCCCGGGACAGAAGGGGGATACGCAGTATTTT.

In this sample, this clonotype turned up a few times. The CDR3 DNA follows: TGCGCCAGCAGCCAAGGGGACAGGGGAATGAACACTGAAGCTTTCTTT. It translates to CASSQGDRGMNTEAFF. The rearrangement links TRBV4-1 to TRBJ1-1; 10 bases line up with TRBD1. Trimming took 1 base from V and 0 from J; bases not matched to a gene: 2. This CDR3 has 16 amino acids. Germline-derived CDR1 and CDR2 are MGHRA and YSYEKL.

V is TRBV15 and J is TRBJ1-2, with no clear D. The CDR3 has 14 residues. Trimming cost V 1 base and J 7 bases, with 13 bases left between them. Germline assignment: CDR1 LNHNV and CDR2 YYDKDF (reference sequence). The CDR3 DNA reads TGTGCCACCAGCAGAGGCCGGGCGGAGGGTGGCTACACCTTC. As protein: CATSRGRAEGGYTF.

J is TRBJ2-7 and V is TRBV12-3 or TRBV12-4; D possibly corresponds to TRBD2 (6 bases). The V gene lost 3 bases and the J gene lost 3 bases, with 12 bases spanning the gap. The CDR3 contains 14 residues. CDR3 protein: CASSLGAGGYEQYV. In DNA form, the CDR3 reads TGTGCCAGCAGTTTGGGCGCCGGGGGCTACGAGCAGTACGTC.

This clonotype was recorded many times. The chain joins TRBV3-1 to TRBJ1-2; a possible D gene is TRBD1 (5 bases). Trimming stripped 0 bases from V and 5 bases from J, with 7 bases between. Germline V lookup: CDR1 LGHDT, CDR2 YNNKEL (reference sequence). This CDR3 contains 13 residues. CDR3 loop: CASSQDRGYGYTF. The CDR3 DNA reads as TGTGCCAGCAGCCAAGATCGGGGGTATGGCTACACCTTC.

This clonotype was seen more than once but under ten times. J is TRBJ2-2 and V is TRBV5-1; D may correspond to TRBD1 or TRBD2 (6 bases each). The CDR3 extends over 16 amino acids. Germline values: CDR1 SGHRS, CDR2 YFSETQ. Trimming removed 4 bases from V and 0 bases from J, with 13 bases in between. The CDR3: CASSPWGAANTGELFF. The CDR3 coding sequence is TGCGCCAGCAGCCCCTGGGGGGCAGCGAACACCGGGGAGCTGTTTTTT.

This clonotype appeared once. V gene TRBV20-1 combines with J gene TRBJ2-1, with D tentatively TRBD1 (5 bases). The CDR3 spans 11 residues. Looked up from germline, CDR1 is DFQATT and CDR2 is SNEGSKA (reference sequence). DNA of the CDR3: TGCAGCCGCCCGCTAGGGGCTGAGCAGTTCTTC. Translated, it gives CSRPLGAEQFF.

A few counts support this clonotype. CDR3 bases: TGTGCCAGCAGCTTCCTTCTCACAGATACGCAGTATTTT. This sequence encodes CASSFLLTDTQYF. The chain combines TRBV5-8 with TRBJ2-3; D is unresolved. Germline lookup yields CDR1 SGHTS and CDR2 YDEGEE. The CDR3 is 13 amino acids. Trimming took 2 bases from V and 2 from J, leaving 6 bases between them.

This chain joins TRBV12-3 or TRBV12-4 and TRBJ2-2; TRBD1 or TRBD2 may be the D gene (5 bases each). V was cut by 5 bases and J by 0 bases, with 10 bases left in between. CDR3 length: 15 amino acids. The CDR3 DNA reads as TGTGCCAGCAGTGAGGGACCAACGAACACCGGGGAGCTGTTTTTT. Amino acid sequence: CASSEGPTNTGELFF.

The rearrangement uses TRBV12-3 or TRBV12-4 and TRBJ1-5; D is perhaps TRBD1 (6 bases). Trimming pared 4 bases from V and 7 bases from J, leaving 14 bases between. The CDR3 has 14 residues. CDR3 region: CASSSTGSWQPQHF. The CDR3 DNA sequence: TGTGCCAGCAGTTCCACAGGGTCGTGGCAGCCCCAGCATTTT.

The chain recombines TRBV5-1 with TRBJ1-5, with D possibly matching TRBD1 (5 bases). The ends were cut back, 7 bases at V and 3 bases at J, with 14 bases in the middle. The CDR3 totals 14 residues. Germline V gene lookup returns CDR1 SGHRS and CDR2 YFSETQ. The CDR3 protein is CASREGLDNQPQHF. The CDR3 coding sequence is TGCGCCAGCCGCGAGGGGCTAGACAATCAGCCCCAGCATTTT.

This clonotype appeared once. The chain joins TRBV18 to TRBJ2-3; perhaps TRBD1 as D (7 bases). V dropped 8 bases and J dropped 0 bases, with 15 bases sitting between them. Germline assignment: CDR1 KGHSH and CDR2 LQKENI. The CDR3 is 15 amino acids. The CDR3 is CASRRQGGSTDTQYF. The CDR3 DNA follows: TGTGCCAGCCGCAGACAGGGAGGTAGCACAGATACGCAGTATTTT.

The genes are TRBV4-2 and TRBJ2-2, with TRBD1 matching 9 bases. V trimming: 0 bases; J trimming: 3 bases; junction bases outside the gene matches: 2. The germline V gene encodes CDR1 LGHNA and CDR2 YNFKEQ. This CDR3 spans 16 amino acids. This chain's CDR3 is CASSQEGTGHTGELFF. CDR3 nucleotides: TGTGCCAGCAGCCAAGAAGGGACAGGGCACACCGGGGAGCTGTTTTTT.

The V and J genes are TRBV18 and TRBJ2-1; tentatively, D is TRBD2 (7 bases). In germline, CDR1 is KGHSH, CDR2 LQKENI. V was clipped by 4 bases and J by 9 bases, with 16 bases between them. The CDR3 consists of 14 residues. The CDR3 sequence is CASSRAGAAFEQFF. In nucleotides, the CDR3 is TGTGCCAGCTCACGGGCGGGGGCAGCTTTTGAGCAGTTCTTC.

This clonotype has ten or more counts. This chain connects TRBV10-3 to TRBJ2-3; possible D gene TRBD2, 5 bases. Trimming stripped 11 bases from V and 0 bases from J, with 18 bases between. The germline V gene has CDR1 ENHRY and CDR2 SYGVKD. The CDR3 runs to 15 residues. CDR3 amino acids: CAAGKTATSTDTQYF. In DNA, the CDR3 is TGTGCCGCCGGGAAGACTGCAACTAGCACAGATACGCAGTATTTT.

The CDR3 loop reads CASSPPWGRGHNEQFF. Here the CDR3 DNA reads TGTGCCAGCAGCCCACCGTGGGGGCGGGGGCACAATGAGCAGTTCTTC. The rearrangement joins TRBV12-3 or TRBV12-4 to TRBJ2-1; a weak D match, TRBD2 (7 bases). Trimming left V 6 bases short and J 5 bases short, with 20 bases between. The length of the CDR3 is 16 residues.

This clonotype appeared a few times. The chain uses TRBV12-3 or TRBV12-4 and TRBJ2-2; a weak D match, TRBD1 (6 bases). The CDR3 is 14 residues long. Trimming stripped 8 bases from V and 1 base from J, with 11 bases between. The CDR3 coding sequence is TGTGCCAGCGAGAGGACAGTGAACACCGGGGAGCTGTTTTTT. Translating gives CASERTVNTGELFF.